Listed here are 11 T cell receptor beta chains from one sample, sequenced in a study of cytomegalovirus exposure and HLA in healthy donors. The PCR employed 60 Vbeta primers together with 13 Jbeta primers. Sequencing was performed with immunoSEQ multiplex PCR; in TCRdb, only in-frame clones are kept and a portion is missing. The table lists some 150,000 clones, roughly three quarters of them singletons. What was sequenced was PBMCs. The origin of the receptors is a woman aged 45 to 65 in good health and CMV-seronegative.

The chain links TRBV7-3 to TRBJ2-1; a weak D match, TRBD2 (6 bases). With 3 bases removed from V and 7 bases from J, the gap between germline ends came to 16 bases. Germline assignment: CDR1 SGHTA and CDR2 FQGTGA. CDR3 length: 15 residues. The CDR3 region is CASSFSQLASNEQFF. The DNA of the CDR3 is TGTGCCAGCAGCTTTTCGCAACTAGCATCGAATGAGCAGTTCTTC.

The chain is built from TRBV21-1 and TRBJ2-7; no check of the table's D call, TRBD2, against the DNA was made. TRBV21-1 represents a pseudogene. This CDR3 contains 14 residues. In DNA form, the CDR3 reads TGTGCCAGCAGCAAAGGCGGCCCAGAGGACGAGCAGTACTTC. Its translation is CASSKGGPEDEQYF.

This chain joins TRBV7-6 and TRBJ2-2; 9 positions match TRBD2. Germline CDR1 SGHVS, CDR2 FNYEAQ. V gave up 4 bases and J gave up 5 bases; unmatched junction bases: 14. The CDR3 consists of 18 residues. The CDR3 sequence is CASSYQGPGLALTGELFF. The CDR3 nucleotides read TGTGCCAGCAGCTATCAGGGGCCGGGACTAGCATTGACCGGGGAGCTGTTTTTT.

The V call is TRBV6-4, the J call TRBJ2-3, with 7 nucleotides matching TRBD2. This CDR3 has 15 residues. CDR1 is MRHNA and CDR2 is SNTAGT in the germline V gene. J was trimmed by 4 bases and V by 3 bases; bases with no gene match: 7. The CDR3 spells CASSEGGRTADTQYF. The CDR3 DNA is TGTGCCAGCAGTGAAGGCGGGAGAACGGCAGATACGCAGTATTTT.

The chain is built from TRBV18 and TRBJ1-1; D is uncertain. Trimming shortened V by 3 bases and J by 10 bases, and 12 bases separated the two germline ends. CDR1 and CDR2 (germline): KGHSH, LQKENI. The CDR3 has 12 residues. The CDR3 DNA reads TGTGCCAGCTCACCCCAAATGGAGGGAGCTTTCTTT. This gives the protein CASSPQMEGAFF.

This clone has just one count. The CDR3 here is CASSTGTGGGYEQYF. The CDR3 nucleotides are TGCGCCAGCAGTACGGGGACAGGGGGGGGATACGAGCAGTACTTC. This chain links TRBV10-1 with TRBJ2-5; 11 bases agree with TRBD1. The J call is doubtful: the DNA matches TRBJ2-7 better. Germline-derived CDR1 and CDR2 are WNHNN and SYGVQD (reference sequence). The CDR3 consists of 15 residues.

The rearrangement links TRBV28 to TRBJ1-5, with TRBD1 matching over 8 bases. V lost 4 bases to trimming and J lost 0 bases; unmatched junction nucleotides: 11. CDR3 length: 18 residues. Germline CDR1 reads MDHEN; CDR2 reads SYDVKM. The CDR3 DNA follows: TGTGCCAGCAGTTGGGGCGGACAGGGTTCCAATAGCAATCAGCCCCAGCATTTT. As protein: CASSWGGQGSNSNQPQHF.

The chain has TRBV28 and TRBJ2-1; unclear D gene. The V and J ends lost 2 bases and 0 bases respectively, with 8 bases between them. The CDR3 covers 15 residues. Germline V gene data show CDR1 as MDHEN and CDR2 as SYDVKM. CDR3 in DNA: TGTGCCAGCAGTTTACTAAGAATCTCCTACAATGAGCAGTTCTTC. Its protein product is CASSLLRISYNEQFF.

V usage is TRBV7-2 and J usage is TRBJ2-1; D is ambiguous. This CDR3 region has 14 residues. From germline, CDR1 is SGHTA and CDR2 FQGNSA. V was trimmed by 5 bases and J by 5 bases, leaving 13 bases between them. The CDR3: CASSTSLLHNEQFF. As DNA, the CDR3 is TGTGCCAGCAGCACTTCTTTATTGCACAATGAGCAGTTCTTC.

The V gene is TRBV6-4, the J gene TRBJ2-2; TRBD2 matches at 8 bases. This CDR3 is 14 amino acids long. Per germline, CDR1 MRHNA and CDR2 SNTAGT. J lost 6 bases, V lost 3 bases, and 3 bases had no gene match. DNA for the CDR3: TGTGCCAGCAGTGATGGACTAGCCGCCGGGGAGCTGTTTTTT. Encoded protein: CASSDGLAAGELFF.

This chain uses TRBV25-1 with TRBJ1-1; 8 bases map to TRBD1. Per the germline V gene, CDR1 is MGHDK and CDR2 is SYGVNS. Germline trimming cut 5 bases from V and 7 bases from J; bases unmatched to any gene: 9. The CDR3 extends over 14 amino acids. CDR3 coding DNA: TGTGCCAGCAGTCCGTGGACAGGGACCGGTGAAGCTTTCTTT. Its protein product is CASSPWTGTGEAFF.